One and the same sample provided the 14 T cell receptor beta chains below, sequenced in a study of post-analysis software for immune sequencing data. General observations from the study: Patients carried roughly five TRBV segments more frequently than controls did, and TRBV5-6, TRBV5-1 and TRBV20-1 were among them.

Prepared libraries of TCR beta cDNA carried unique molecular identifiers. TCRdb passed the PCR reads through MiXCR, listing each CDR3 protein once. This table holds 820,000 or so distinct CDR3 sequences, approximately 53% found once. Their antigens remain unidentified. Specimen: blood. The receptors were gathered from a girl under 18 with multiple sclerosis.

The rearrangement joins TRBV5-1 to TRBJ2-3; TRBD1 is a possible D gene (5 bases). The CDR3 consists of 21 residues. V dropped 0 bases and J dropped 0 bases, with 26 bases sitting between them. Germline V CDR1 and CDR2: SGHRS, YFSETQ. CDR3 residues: CASSLAGLDVTRRGSTDTQYF. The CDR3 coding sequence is TGCGCCAGCAGCTTGGCCGGCCTGGACGTGACCCGAAGGGGAAGCACAGATACGCAGTATTTT.

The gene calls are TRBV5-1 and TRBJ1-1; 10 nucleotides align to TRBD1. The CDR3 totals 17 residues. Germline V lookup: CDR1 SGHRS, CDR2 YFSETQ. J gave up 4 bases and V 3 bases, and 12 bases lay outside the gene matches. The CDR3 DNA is TGCGCCAGCAGCTCACCACTGGGGGGACAGGGGAGCACTGAAGCTTTCTTT. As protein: CASSSPLGGQGSTEAFF. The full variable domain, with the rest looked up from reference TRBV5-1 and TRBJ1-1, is KAGVTQTPRYLIKTRGQQVTLSCSPISGHRSVSWYQQTPGQGLQFLFEYFSETQRNKGNFPGRFSGRQFSNSRSEMNVSTLELGDSALYLCASSSPLGGQGSTEAFFGQGTRLTVV.

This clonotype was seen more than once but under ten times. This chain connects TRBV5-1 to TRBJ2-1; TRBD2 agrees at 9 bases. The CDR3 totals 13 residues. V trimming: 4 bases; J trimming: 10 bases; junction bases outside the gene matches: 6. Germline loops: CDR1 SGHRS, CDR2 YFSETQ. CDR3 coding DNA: TGCGCCAGCAGCCTGACTAGCGGAGGAGAGCAGTTCTTC. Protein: CASSLTSGGEQFF.

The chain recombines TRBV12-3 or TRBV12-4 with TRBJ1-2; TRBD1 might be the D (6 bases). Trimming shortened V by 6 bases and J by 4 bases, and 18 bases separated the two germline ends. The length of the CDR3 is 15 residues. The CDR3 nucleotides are TGTGCCAGCAGACAAAACCAGGGGATCGGCTATGGCTACACCTTC. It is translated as CASRQNQGIGYGYTF.

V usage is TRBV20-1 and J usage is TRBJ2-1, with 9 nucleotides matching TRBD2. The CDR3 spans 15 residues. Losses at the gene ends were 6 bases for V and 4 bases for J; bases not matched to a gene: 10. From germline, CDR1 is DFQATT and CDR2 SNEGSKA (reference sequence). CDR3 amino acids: CSAPVLAGLYNEQFF. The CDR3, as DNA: TGCAGTGCCCCCGTTCTAGCGGGACTTTACAATGAGCAGTTCTTC.

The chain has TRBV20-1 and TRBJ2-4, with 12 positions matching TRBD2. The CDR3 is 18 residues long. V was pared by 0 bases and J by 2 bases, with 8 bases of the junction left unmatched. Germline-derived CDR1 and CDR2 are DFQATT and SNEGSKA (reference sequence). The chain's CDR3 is CSARDHGLAGMTKNIQYF. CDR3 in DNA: TGCAGTGCTAGAGATCATGGACTAGCGGGAATGACCAAAAACATTCAGTACTTC.

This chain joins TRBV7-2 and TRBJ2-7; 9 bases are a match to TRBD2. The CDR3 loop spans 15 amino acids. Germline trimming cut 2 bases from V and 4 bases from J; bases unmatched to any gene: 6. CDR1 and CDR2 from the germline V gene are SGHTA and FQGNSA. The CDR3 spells CASSLTRGGVYEQYF. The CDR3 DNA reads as TGTGCCAGCAGCTTAACGCGGGGGGGCGTTTACGAGCAGTACTTC. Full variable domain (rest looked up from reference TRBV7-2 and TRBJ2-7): GAGVSQSPSNKVTEKGKDVELRCDPISGHTALYWYRQSLGQGLEFLIYFQGNSAPDKSGLPSDRFSAERTGGSVSTLTIQRTQQEDSAVYLCASSLTRGGVYEQYFGPGTRLTVT.

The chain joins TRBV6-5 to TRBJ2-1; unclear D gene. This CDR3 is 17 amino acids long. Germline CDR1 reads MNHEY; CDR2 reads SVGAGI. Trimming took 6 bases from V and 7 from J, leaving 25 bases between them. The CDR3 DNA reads TGTGCCAGCAGATACACTGGTGGGCACGGAGATGGGAATGAGCAGTTCTTC. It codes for CASRYTGGHGDGNEQFF.

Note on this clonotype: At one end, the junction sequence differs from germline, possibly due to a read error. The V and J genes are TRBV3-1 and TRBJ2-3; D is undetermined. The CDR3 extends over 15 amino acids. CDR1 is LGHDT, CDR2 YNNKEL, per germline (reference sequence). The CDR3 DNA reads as TGTGCCAGCAGCCCCGCTCATAGGAGCACAGATACGCTGTATTTT. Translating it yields CASSPAHRSTDTLYF.

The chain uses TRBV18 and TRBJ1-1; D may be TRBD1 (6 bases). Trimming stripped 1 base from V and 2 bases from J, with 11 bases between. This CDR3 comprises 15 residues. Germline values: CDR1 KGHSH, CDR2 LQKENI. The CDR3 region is CASSPQPGQNTEAFF. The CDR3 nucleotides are TGTGCCAGCTCACCACAGCCGGGACAAAACACTGAAGCTTTCTTT.

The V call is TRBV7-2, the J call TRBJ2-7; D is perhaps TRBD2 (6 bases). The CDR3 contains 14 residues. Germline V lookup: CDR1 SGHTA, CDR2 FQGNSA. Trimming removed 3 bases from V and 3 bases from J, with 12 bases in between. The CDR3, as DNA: TGTGCCAGCAGCTTCATAGCGGCGGGCTACGAGCAGTACTTC. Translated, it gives CASSFIAAGYEQYF.

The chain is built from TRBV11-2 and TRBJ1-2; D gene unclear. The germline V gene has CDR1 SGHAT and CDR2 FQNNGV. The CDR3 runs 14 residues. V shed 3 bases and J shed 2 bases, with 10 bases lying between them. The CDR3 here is CASSFSDGNYGYTF. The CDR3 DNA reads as TGTGCCAGCAGCTTCTCGGACGGCAACTATGGCTACACCTTC.

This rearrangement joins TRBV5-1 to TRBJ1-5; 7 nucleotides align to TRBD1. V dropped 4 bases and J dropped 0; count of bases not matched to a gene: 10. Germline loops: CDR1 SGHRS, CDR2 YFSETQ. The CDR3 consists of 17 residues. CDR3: CASSELQQGTSNQPQHF. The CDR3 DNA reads TGCGCCAGCAGCGAACTCCAACAGGGGACTAGCAATCAGCCCCAGCATTTT.

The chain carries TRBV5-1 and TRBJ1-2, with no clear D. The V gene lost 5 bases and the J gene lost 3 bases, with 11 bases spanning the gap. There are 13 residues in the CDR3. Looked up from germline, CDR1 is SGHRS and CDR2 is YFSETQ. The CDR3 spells CASSYDGDYGYTF. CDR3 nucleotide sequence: TGCGCCAGCAGTTACGACGGTGACTATGGCTACACCTTC.